This entry is about one T cell receptor (beta chain). In its sample, this clonotype was seen a few times. The antigen it recognizes is unknown. No base-level quality is on record; no much larger clone is a single base apart. A constant-region primer and ProtoScript II reverse transcriptase were used to reverse-transcribe TCRbeta-specific cDNA from 500 ng total RNA. The TCRbeta libraries were prepared through three rounds of nested multiplex PCR following a slightly modified ARM-PCR procedure. Multiplex TRBV1-TRBV30 forward primers and a Cbeta reverse primer were used in the first two PCR rounds, each of which was run for around 9 cycles. A final 25-cycle PCR with Deep VentR polymerase added sample barcodes and Illumina adapters. Amplicons of 200-500 bp were gel-purified with a QIAquick gel extraction kit before sequencing. An Illumina HiSeq 2500 was used to sequence the TCRbeta amplicons with 250-bp paired-end reads. The study's own analysis went as follows. To recover full CDR3 sequences, reads were quality-trimmed using Trimmomatic v0.33 and paired reads were then merged using FLASH v1.2.11. MiGEC v1.2.1b assigned V, D and J germline segments to the rearranged TCRbeta sequences. Clonotype statistics and Shannon-Wiener diversity indices were computed with VDJtools v1.0.0. To reduce sampling bias, subsequent analyses other than the diversity analysis used only the 250 most abundant clonotypes in each sample. The public reads were quality trimmed at Q25 with fastp and then assembled into clones with MiXCR by TCRdb, keeping productive beta chains. Every distinct CDR3 protein forms one entry, paired with its most common genes and DNA. The V and J calls were not made by the authors but by TCRdb's processing. The sample has about 320,000 distinct CDR3 sequences on record, more than 55% of them singletons. Jointly, the top ten make up over 15% of the sample.

The data are from a study of tumor-infiltrating lymphocytes in primary liver carcinoma (dated by TCRdb to 2016 to 2017). About the study as a whole: A handful of patients with histopathologically diagnosed primary liver carcinoma underwent surgical resection in China between November 2015 and March 2016. Of the five patients, three men and two women aged 30 to 69 years, four had hepatocellular carcinoma and one had combined HCC and intrahepatic cholangiocarcinoma. The five patients had tumors staged T1-T3 N0M0, with maximum diameters ranging from roughly 4 to 10 cm. Each sample produced roughly 3.65 to 7.13 million productive TCRbeta reads, and read depth showed no significant difference between tissue types. TCRbeta repertoire sequencing, expression microarrays and whole-exome sequencing were combined in the study across five regions of each liver tumor, with adjacent normal tissue and blood also included. A total of 35 or so specimens from 5 patients, comprising some 25 tumor regions, 5 adjacent noncancerous liver tissues and 5 peripheral blood samples, were covered by TCRbeta repertoire sequencing. Reproducibility between technical replicate repertoires was high, with correlation coefficients above 0.98 and mean shared-clone rates approximately 0.91.

The paper's findings and limits, for the study overall: Because only the TCR beta chain was sequenced and unpaired alpha chains were not captured, true repertoire diversity is likely underestimated. Comparison of CD4+ and CD8+ T cell repertoires was precluded by the use of bulk unsorted samples. Repertoire overlap was higher between tumor regions (mean roughly 35%) than tumor-adjacent (approximately 17%) or tumor-blood (approximately 15%) pairs, consistent with antigen-driven expansion. Only a few patients were included in the study, and the authors note that the findings should be validated in a larger study. The top 250 clones made up a significantly larger repertoire fraction in tumors than in blood (p = 0.039).

Including the terminal cysteine and phenylalanine, the CDR3 comprises 11 residues. Solely the CDR3 DNA is kept, with 33 bases framed from the first base. V was cut back by 6 bases and J by 4 bases, leaving a gap of 9 bases between them. The CDR1 and CDR2 encoded by the germline V gene are SQVTM and ANQGSEA. RNA from unsorted whole blood was extracted with TRIzol reagent, and germline DNA was obtained with the DNeasy Blood & Tissue kit. Patients had chronic HBV infection and were treatment-naive at sampling. Before surgery, approximately 3.8 milliliters of peripheral blood were collected into K2EDTA tubes.

The TCR was taken from a woman aged 25 to 39 with primary liver carcinoma and hepatitis B virus infection. This chain is built from TRBV29-1 and TRBJ2-5, with TRBD1 as a weak D call on 5 bases. The sequencing sample was made of peripheral blood. The CDR3 region: CSVGPIETQYF. The nucleotide sequence is TGCAGCGTGGGGCCGATAGAGACCCAGTACTTC.